This T cell receptor (beta chain) came from a study of blood T cell repertoires in COVID-19. Clones were sequenced by immunoSEQ multiplex PCR, and TCRdb holds only the in-frame ones, with some missing. The sample records 200,000 to 250,000 clones, approximately 91% being singletons. Trimming stripped 4 bases from V and 4 bases from J, with 10 bases between. Germline CDR1 reads GTSNPN; CDR2 reads SVGIG (reference sequence). The CDR3 is 12 residues long. The sequencing input was peripheral blood. The genes are TRBV30 and TRBJ1-1; D not resolved. This receptor was identified in a man aged 30 to 45 with COVID-19, enrolled during active disease. The CDR3 protein is CAWTRQGTEAFF. The CDR3 DNA sequence: TGTGCCTGGACCCGACAAGGCACTGAAGCTTTCTTT.